The 26 T cell receptor beta chains presented below share a single source sample, sequenced in a study of neoadjuvant nivolumab and ipilimumab in lung cancer. Some clones are missing from TCRdb's copy, which holds only in-frame ones; the method was immunoSEQ multiplex PCR. The sample holds roughly 13,000 clones; more than 90% are singletons and the top ten take about 2.3%. The sample in question was peripheral blood, obtained after neoadjuvant nivolumab, alone or with ipilimumab, at or shortly before surgery. Receptors were obtained from an adult with non-small cell lung cancer.

This clone was detected once. This sequence joins TRBV6-1 and TRBJ2-3; TRBD1 matches 10 bases. J gave up 6 bases and V 7 bases, and 7 bases lay outside the gene matches. The CDR3 has 14 amino acids. Germline V CDR1 and CDR2: MNHNS, SASEGT. Written as DNA, the CDR3 is TGTGCCAGCACCAGACAGGGGGCAGGGGATACGCAGTATTTT. Its translation: CASTRQGAGDTQYF.

V usage is TRBV5-1 and J usage is TRBJ2-5; D call uncertain. This CDR3 comprises 16 residues. From germline, CDR1 is SGHRS and CDR2 YFSETQ. V lost 4 bases to trimming and J lost 4 bases, with 20 bases between them. CDR3 DNA: TGCGCCAGCAGCGTGTCCCTCACTACCTTTGGAGAGACCCAGTACTTC. Its protein product is CASSVSLTTFGETQYF.

The chain links TRBV9 to TRBJ2-2, with D unclear. The CDR3 sequence is 12 residues long. Germline V gene lookup returns CDR1 SGDLS and CDR2 YYNGEE. The V end lost 2 bases, the J end lost 5 bases, and 4 bases lay between the germline ends. The CDR3 is CASSVGTGELFF. DNA for the CDR3: TGTGCCAGCAGCGTTGGGACCGGGGAGCTGTTTTTT.

The chain employs TRBV7-8 and TRBJ2-7; D perhaps matches TRBD2 (5 bases). Per the germline V gene, CDR1 is SGHVS and CDR2 is FQNEAQ. The CDR3 spans 14 residues. Trimming removed 6 bases at V and 4 bases at J, with 16 bases between. As DNA, the CDR3 is TGTGCCAGCAGTATGGGAGACTTCGATTACGAGCAGTACTTC. It specifies CASSMGDFDYEQYF.

In DNA, the CDR3 is TGCGCCAGCATTTGTCCTCAAGATACGCAGTATTTT. It encodes CASICPQDTQYF. The chain is built from TRBV10-1 and TRBJ2-3; D is uncertain. Germline V gives CDR1 WNHNN, CDR2 SYGVQD (reference sequence). The V end lost 7 bases, the J end lost 5 bases, and 10 bases lay between the germline ends. The CDR3 is 12 amino acids.

The chain has TRBV5-4 and TRBJ2-1, with 9 bases lining up with TRBD2. Germline CDR1 is SGHNT and CDR2 is YYREEE (reference sequence). V shed 3 bases, J shed 9 bases, and the junction held 7 bases outside the gene matches. The CDR3 totals 14 residues. Here the CDR3 reads CASSSKGTSSEQFF. CDR3 nucleotides: TGTGCCAGCAGCTCGAAGGGGACTAGCAGTGAGCAGTTCTTC.

The chain employs TRBV5-1 and TRBJ2-5; no definite D call. V was cut by 0 bases and J by 7 bases, with 10 bases left in between. Germline V gives CDR1 SGHRS, CDR2 YFSETQ. This CDR3 is 13 amino acids long. For the CDR3, the DNA is TGCGCCAGCAGCTTGGGACAAACTGGGACCCAGTACTTC. This translates into CASSLGQTGTQYF.

The chain uses TRBV6-1 and TRBJ1-2; D is unresolved. Germline loops: CDR1 MNHNS, CDR2 SASEGT. Trimming shortened V by 1 base and J by 12 bases, and 9 bases separated the two germline ends. This CDR3 spans 11 amino acids. The DNA for the CDR3 is TGTGCCAGCAGTGAAGAGCCAGGAGACACCTTC. Its protein product is CASSEEPGDTF.

The chain is built from TRBV7-9 and TRBJ2-2, with 7 bases matching TRBD2. Germline assignment: CDR1 SEHNR and CDR2 FQNEAQ (reference sequence). J gave up 8 bases and V 3 bases, and 6 bases lay outside the gene matches. The CDR3 contains 14 residues. The CDR3 protein is CASSLRGAGGELFF. The DNA for the CDR3 is TGTGCCAGCAGCTTGCGAGGAGCGGGAGGGGAGCTGTTTTTT.

The rearrangement uses TRBV9 and TRBJ2-3; D gene uncertain. Trimming removed 4 bases from V and 2 bases from J, with 11 bases in between. The CDR3 consists of 14 residues. CDR1 is SGDLS and CDR2 is YYNGEE in the germline V gene. The CDR3 sequence is CASSQQTFTDTQYF. Written as DNA, the CDR3 is TGTGCCAGCAGCCAACAGACTTTCACAGATACGCAGTATTTT.

The V call is TRBV19, the J call TRBJ2-7; tentatively, D is TRBD2 (6 bases). The germline CDR1 and CDR2 sequences are LNHDA and SQIVND (reference sequence). The CDR3 extends over 14 amino acids. Trimming removed 3 bases from V and 0 bases from J, with 9 bases in between. The CDR3 DNA sequence: TGTGCCAGTAGTATGAGGACTAACTCCTACGAGCAGTACTTC. This gives the protein CASSMRTNSYEQYF.

The V and J genes are TRBV7-9 and TRBJ1-1; D not resolved. CDR3 length: 14 residues. Germline assignment: CDR1 SEHNR and CDR2 FQNEAQ (reference sequence). With 5 bases removed from V and 6 bases from J, the gap between germline ends came to 16 bases. The CDR3 reads CASSPSEGRPEAFF. The DNA for the CDR3 is TGTGCCAGCAGCCCGTCGGAAGGTCGTCCTGAAGCTTTCTTT.

The J gene is TRBJ2-1, the V gene TRBV28; 7 nucleotides match TRBD2. The CDR3 is 15 amino acids. The germline V gene has CDR1 MDHEN and CDR2 SYDVKM. Trimming cost V 4 bases and J 5 bases; bases outside gene matches: 8. CDR3: CASSSSLGGNNEQFF. For the CDR3, the DNA is TGTGCCAGCAGTTCTTCTCTGGGAGGGAACAATGAGCAGTTCTTC.

The table lists this clone with a count of one. The chain combines TRBV7-9 with TRBJ2-1, with 11 bases identical to TRBD2. This CDR3 comprises 14 residues. The V gene end was trimmed by 4 bases and the J gene end by 10 bases; junction bases not matched to a gene: 6. Germline assignment: CDR1 SEHNR and CDR2 FQNEAQ (reference sequence). The CDR3 DNA reads as TGTGCCAGCAGCTCAGTAGCGGGAGGGCAAGAGCAGTTCTTC. This gives the protein CASSSVAGGQEQFF.

The chain uses TRBV6-5 and TRBJ1-1; D is possibly TRBD1 (5 bases). The CDR3 has 14 amino acids. The germline gives CDR1 MNHEY, CDR2 SVGAGI. Trimming cost V 6 bases and J 4 bases, with 15 bases left between them. CDR3 residues: CASRNSGGGTEAFF. Written as DNA, the CDR3 is TGTGCCAGCAGAAACTCGGGGGGGGGCACTGAAGCTTTCTTT.

This rearrangement joins TRBV7-8 to TRBJ2-5; D remains ambiguous. The CDR3 covers 14 residues. In germline, CDR1 is SGHVS, CDR2 FQNEAQ. V lost 5 bases and J lost 3, with 13 bases in between. The CDR3 protein is CASSRGSAKETQYF. The CDR3 nucleotides are TGTGCCAGCAGCCGCGGAAGTGCGAAAGAGACCCAGTACTTC.

This chain joins TRBV5-6 and TRBJ1-1; 7 nucleotides match TRBD1. This CDR3 comprises 15 residues. The germline V gene encodes CDR1 SGHDT and CDR2 YYEEEE. The ends lost 5 bases at V and 1 base at J; junction bases unmatched: 8. The chain's CDR3 is CASSYRQGGNTEAFF. CDR3 nucleotide sequence: TGTGCCAGCAGTTACAGACAGGGAGGGAACACTGAAGCTTTCTTT. Looking up the rest from reference TRBV5-6 and TRBJ1-1 gives the full variable domain: DAGVTQSPTHLIKTRGQQVTLRCSPKSGHDTVSWYQQALGQGPQFIFQYYEEEERQRGNFPDRFSGHQFPNYSSELNVNALLLGDSALYLCASSYRQGGNTEAFFGQGTRLTVV.

This clone showed up just once. The chain recombines TRBV6-1 with TRBJ1-2, with a possible D match to TRBD1 (6 bases). CDR3 length: 15 residues. Germline loops: CDR1 MNHNS, CDR2 SASEGT. The V gene lost 6 bases and the J gene lost 4 bases, with 18 bases spanning the gap. DNA of the CDR3: TGTGCCAGCAGCGTCACTGGACAGAGCGGCTATGGCTACACCTTC. This sequence encodes CASSVTGQSGYGYTF.

The chain carries TRBV19 and TRBJ2-7; 10 bases align to TRBD1. Germline-derived CDR1 and CDR2 are LNHDA and SQIVND (reference sequence). This CDR3 is built from 15 residues. The V and J ends lost 8 bases and 2 bases, in that order; junction bases with no gene match: 9. CDR3 DNA: TGTGCCAGTCAAACGGGACAGGGGCGGCCCTACGAGCAGTACTTC. This translates into CASQTGQGRPYEQYF.

V is TRBV4-1 and J is TRBJ1-5; D unclear. V lost 1 base and J lost 1, with 17 bases in between. Germline values: CDR1 MGHRA, CDR2 YSYEKL. The CDR3 is made up of 18 amino acids. The CDR3 loop is CASSQVLSWSVSNQPQHF. The CDR3 DNA is TGCGCCAGCAGCCAAGTTTTGAGTTGGTCAGTAAGCAATCAGCCCCAGCATTTT.

The rearrangement joins TRBV11-1 to TRBJ2-1, with 14 bases aligning to TRBD2. The J segment lost 5 bases and the V segment lost 5 bases, leaving 8 bases of the junction unmatched. The germline gives CDR1 SGHAT, CDR2 FQDESV (reference sequence). The CDR3 totals 17 residues. The CDR3 here is CASSPKGLAGVHNEQFF. The DNA of the CDR3 is TGTGCCAGCAGCCCGAAGGGACTAGCGGGAGTCCACAATGAGCAGTTCTTC. The whole variable domain, filled in from reference TRBV11-1 and TRBJ2-1, reads EAEVAQSPRYKITEKSQAVAFWCDPISGHATLYWYRQILGQGPELLVQFQDESVVDDSQLPKDRFSAERLKGVDSTLKIQPAELGDSAMYLCASSPKGLAGVHNEQFFGPGTRLTVL.

The chain couples TRBV4-1 to TRBJ1-1; D gene unclear. V lost 4 bases and J lost 0, with 15 bases in between. This CDR3 region has 16 residues. CDR1 and CDR2 from the germline V gene are MGHRA and YSYEKL. The CDR3 sequence is CASSPAGVNMNTEAFF. The CDR3 region has the DNA TGCGCCAGCAGCCCGGCCGGAGTAAACATGAACACTGAAGCTTTCTTT.

The chain joins TRBV5-6 to TRBJ2-7; D is undetermined. This CDR3 is 13 amino acids long. Deletions cut 0 bases from V and 2 bases from J, with 6 bases between. Germline V gives CDR1 SGHDT, CDR2 YYEEEE. The CDR3: CASSLETAYEQYF. CDR3 DNA: TGTGCCAGCAGCTTGGAAACAGCCTACGAGCAGTACTTC. The full variable domain, with the rest looked up from reference TRBV5-6 and TRBJ2-7, is DAGVTQSPTHLIKTRGQQVTLRCSPKSGHDTVSWYQQALGQGPQFIFQYYEEEERQRGNFPDRFSGHQFPNYSSELNVNALLLGDSALYLCASSLETAYEQYFGPGTRLTVT.

The CDR3 loop reads CAWSVGGSVYEQYF. The CDR3 DNA follows: TGTGCCTGGAGTGTAGGGGGGTCGGTCTACGAGCAGTACTTC. The chain joins TRBV30 to TRBJ2-5, with D perhaps TRBD1 or TRBD2 (6 bases each). Gene TRBJ2-7 matches the end of the DNA better, so the J call may be wrong. Germline V gene data show CDR1 as GTSNPN and CDR2 as SVGIG (reference sequence). This CDR3 spans 14 amino acids.

V usage is TRBV11-2 and J usage is TRBJ2-7; a possible D gene is TRBD2 (5 bases). Germline CDR1 and CDR2: SGHAT and FQNNGV. The CDR3 consists of 15 residues. V shed 6 bases and J shed 4 bases, with 19 bases lying between them. CDR3 DNA: TGTGCCAGCAGGTCCCCCGGAGGACTCAATTACGAGCAGTACTTC. It translates to CASRSPGGLNYEQYF.

The chain couples TRBV10-3 to TRBJ2-7; TRBD2 matches 10 bases. CDR1 is ENHRY and CDR2 is SYGVKD in the germline V gene. The CDR3 consists of 13 residues. For the CDR3, the DNA is TGTGCACCAATAGCGGGAGGTCGTTGCGAGCAGTACTTC. Its protein product is CAPIAGGRCEQYF.